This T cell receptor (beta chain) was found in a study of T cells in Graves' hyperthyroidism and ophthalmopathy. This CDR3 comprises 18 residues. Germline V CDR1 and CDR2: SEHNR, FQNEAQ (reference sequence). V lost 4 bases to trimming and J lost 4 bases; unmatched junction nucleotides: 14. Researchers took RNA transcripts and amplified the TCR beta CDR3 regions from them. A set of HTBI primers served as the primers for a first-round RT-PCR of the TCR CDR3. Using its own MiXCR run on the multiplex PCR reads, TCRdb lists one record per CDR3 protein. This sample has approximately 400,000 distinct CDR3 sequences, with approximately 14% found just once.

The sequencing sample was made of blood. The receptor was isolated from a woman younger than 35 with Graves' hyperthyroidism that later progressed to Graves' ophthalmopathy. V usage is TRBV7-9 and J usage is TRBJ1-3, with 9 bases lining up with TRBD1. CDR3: CASSSPGQGLSPGNTIYF. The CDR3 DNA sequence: TGTGCCAGCAGCTCTCCGGGACAGGGTTTGTCCCCCGGAAACACCATATATTTT. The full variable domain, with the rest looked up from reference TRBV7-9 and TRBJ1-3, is DTGVSQNPRHKITKRGQNVTFRCDPISEHNRLYWYRQTLGQGPEFLTYFQNEAQLEKSRLLSDRFSAERPKGSFSTLEIQRTEQGDSAMYLCASSSPGQGLSPGNTIYFGEGSWLTVV.